The clone carrying this TCR beta chain was seen many times. This sample's time point: sample taken at primary tumor resection. One entry per CDR3 protein results from TCRdb running MiXCR on the 5' RACE reads. This sample has some 23,000 distinct CDR3 sequences, with around 7% found just once. V shed 7 bases and J 2 bases; nucleotides not matched to a gene: 8. Germline-derived CDR1 and CDR2 are SNHLY and FYNNEI. The CDR3 consists of 15 residues. The sample is drawn from a study of spatial heterogeneity in lung cancer. The sequence came from a male donor with early-stage non-small cell lung cancer. The source was PBMCs, collected at surgery. The V and J genes are TRBV2 and TRBJ2-5; 9 nucleotides align to TRBD1. This chain's CDR3 is CASKMDRGTQETQYF. CDR3 bases: TGTGCCAGCAAAATGGACAGGGGAACTCAAGAGACCCAGTACTTC.